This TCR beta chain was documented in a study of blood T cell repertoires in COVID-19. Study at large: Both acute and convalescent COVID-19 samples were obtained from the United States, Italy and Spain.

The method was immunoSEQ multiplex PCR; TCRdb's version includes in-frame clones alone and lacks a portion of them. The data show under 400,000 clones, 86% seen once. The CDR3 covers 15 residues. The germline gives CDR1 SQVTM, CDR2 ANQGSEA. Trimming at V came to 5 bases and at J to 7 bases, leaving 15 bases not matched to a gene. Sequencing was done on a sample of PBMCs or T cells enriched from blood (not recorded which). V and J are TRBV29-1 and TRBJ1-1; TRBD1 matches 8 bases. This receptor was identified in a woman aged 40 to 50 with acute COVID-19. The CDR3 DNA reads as TGCAGCGTTCGGATGAGACAGGGGTTCCCGTATGAAGCTTTCTTT. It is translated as CSVRMRQGFPYEAFF.